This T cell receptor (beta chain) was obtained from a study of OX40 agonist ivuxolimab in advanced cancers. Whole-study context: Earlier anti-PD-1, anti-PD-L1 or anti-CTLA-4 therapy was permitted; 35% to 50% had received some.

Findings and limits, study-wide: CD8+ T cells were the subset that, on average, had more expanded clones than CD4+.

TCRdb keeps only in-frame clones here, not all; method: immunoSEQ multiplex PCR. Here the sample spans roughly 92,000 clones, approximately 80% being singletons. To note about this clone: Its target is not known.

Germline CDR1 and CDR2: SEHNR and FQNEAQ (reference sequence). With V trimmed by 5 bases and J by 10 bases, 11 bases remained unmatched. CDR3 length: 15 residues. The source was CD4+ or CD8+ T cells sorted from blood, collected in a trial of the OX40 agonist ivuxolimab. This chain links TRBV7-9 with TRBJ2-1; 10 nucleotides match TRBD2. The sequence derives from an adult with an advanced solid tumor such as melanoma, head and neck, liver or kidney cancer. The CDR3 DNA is TGTGCCAGCAGCCCCACTCTAGCGGGAGTGGGCGAGCAGTTCTTC. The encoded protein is CASSPTLAGVGEQFF.